This T cell receptor (beta chain) is from a study of shared clonotypes between healthy human individuals. Clones were sequenced by immunoSEQ multiplex PCR, and TCRdb holds only the in-frame ones, with some missing. Of over a million clones listed, about 96% are singletons. Concerning this clone itself: Its antigen is as yet unknown.

Study observations and caveats: Generally, naive subsets came out with larger estimated richness than memory subsets.

The CDR3 is 15 amino acids. Germline V CDR1 and CDR2: LNHDA, SQIVND (reference sequence). V lost 5 bases and J lost 2, with 14 bases in between. The source of this sequence is a young man in good health. The sequenced sample was naive CD4+ T cells sorted from blood. Documented subset: CD45RA+ positively selected. The gene calls are TRBV19 and TRBJ2-3; possible D gene TRBD2, 5 bases. The CDR3 sequence: CASSPGIAVTDTQYF. For the CDR3, the DNA is TGTGCCAGTAGTCCGGGAATAGCTGTCACAGATACGCAGTATTTT.